These T cell receptor beta chains were read from a single sample in a study of T cells after somatic rescue of genetic block. Here immunoSEQ multiplex PCR was the method, and the copy in TCRdb shows in-frame clones only, minus some. This table has 45,000 to 55,000 clones, about 96% appearing once. Sequencing used peripheral blood mononuclear cells (PBMCs). The receptors were sampled from a child under two years old. Both conserved end residues are part of each CDR3. Fields, in order: clone size, D gene, V gene, J gene, CDR3 DNA, CDR3 protein. A D gene is named only where the DNA matches it firmly. A clone size is listed for some rows: how often the clone was seen (once, few, many), or a class if it is expanded.

abundance: .
d_gene: .
v_gene: TRBV4-1
j_gene: TRBJ1-6
CDR3nt: TGCGCCAGCAGCCGACCGGGACAAAGCTATAATTCACCCCTCCACTTT
CDR3aa: CASSRPGQSYNSPLHF

abundance: .
d_gene: .
v_gene: TRBV27
j_gene: TRBJ1-1
CDR3nt: TGTGCCAGCAGTTTATCGTACAGGGCGAACACTGAAGCTTTCTTT
CDR3aa: CASSLSYRANTEAFF

abundance: .
d_gene: TRBD1
v_gene: TRBV7-2
j_gene: TRBJ1-5
CDR3nt: TGTGCCAGCAGCTATAGGGGGCATCAGCCCCAGCATTTT
CDR3aa: CASSYRGHQPQHF

abundance: .
d_gene: TRBD2
v_gene: TRBV2
j_gene: TRBJ2-5
CDR3nt: TGTGCCAGCAGTCCACTAGCGGGAGGCGCAGAGACCCAGTACTTC
CDR3aa: CASSPLAGGAETQYF

abundance: .
d_gene: .
v_gene: TRBV6-6
j_gene: TRBJ1-2
CDR3nt: TGTGCCAGCAGTTACGGGCCAGGCCCTAACTATGGCTACACCTTC
CDR3aa: CASSYGPGPNYGYTF

abundance: once
d_gene: .
v_gene: TRBV7-9
j_gene: TRBJ1-2
CDR3nt: TGTGCCAGCAGCTTAAAAGGGAACGGCTACACCTTC
CDR3aa: CASSLKGNGYTF

abundance: .
d_gene: .
v_gene: TRBV4-1
j_gene: TRBJ2-3
CDR3nt: TGCGCCAGCAGCCATCGAGCGGTAAGCACAGATACGCAGTATTTT
CDR3aa: CASSHRAVSTDTQYF

abundance: few
d_gene: .
v_gene: TRBV25-1
j_gene: TRBJ1-2
CDR3nt: TGTGCCAGCACCAAGACAGGAAACTATGGCTACACCTTC
CDR3aa: CASTKTGNYGYTF

abundance: .
d_gene: .
v_gene: TRBV4-1
j_gene: TRBJ2-2
CDR3nt: TGCGCCAGCAGCCAACTCACGAGGGAGAACTTGAACACCGGGGAGCTGTTTTTT
CDR3aa: CASSQLTRENLNTGELFF

abundance: .
d_gene: TRBD2
v_gene: TRBV6-1
j_gene: TRBJ2-7
CDR3nt: TGTGCCAGCAGGACTAGCGGGATCCACGAGCAGTACTTC
CDR3aa: CASRTSGIHEQYF

abundance: .
d_gene: .
v_gene: TRBV5-1
j_gene: TRBJ2-7
CDR3nt: TGCGCCAGCAGCTTGACAAACTCCTACGAGCAGTACTTC
CDR3aa: CASSLTNSYEQYF

abundance: .
d_gene: .
v_gene: TRBV6-5
j_gene: TRBJ2-7
CDR3nt: TGTGCCAGCAGCGAAGTACCCATCTCCTACGAGCAGTACTTC
CDR3aa: CASSEVPISYEQYF

abundance: once
d_gene: TRBD1
v_gene: TRBV7-8
j_gene: TRBJ2-5
CDR3nt: TGTGCCAGCAGCCCTGCCGGGACAGGGTGGGAGACCCAGTACTTC
CDR3aa: CASSPAGTGWETQYF

abundance: .
d_gene: TRBD1
v_gene: TRBV30
j_gene: TRBJ2-7
CDR3nt: TGTGCCTGGTGGACAGGGGGGTACGAGCAGTACTTC
CDR3aa: CAWWTGGYEQYF

abundance: .
d_gene: .
v_gene: TRBV11-2
j_gene: TRBJ2-7
CDR3nt: TGTGCCAGCAGCTTCTCCTACGAGCAGTACTTC
CDR3aa: CASSFSYEQYF

abundance: .
d_gene: .
v_gene: TRBV21-1
j_gene: TRBJ1-3
CDR3nt: TGTGCCAGCAACCCTAACACGACAGGGTTAAGTGGAAACACCATATATTTT
CDR3aa: CASNPNTTGLSGNTIYF

abundance: .
d_gene: .
v_gene: TRBV11-1
j_gene: TRBJ2-6
CDR3nt: TGTGCCAGCAGCTTAGTCTCTGGGGCCAACGTCCTGACTTTC
CDR3aa: CASSLVSGANVLTF

abundance: .
d_gene: TRBD1
v_gene: TRBV6-5
j_gene: TRBJ1-1
CDR3nt: TGTGCCAGCAGTTACGGCAGGGGGCGAGCTTTCTTT
CDR3aa: CASSYGRGRAFF

abundance: .
d_gene: .
v_gene: TRBV10-1
j_gene: TRBJ2-7
CDR3nt: TGCGCCCCGGGACGACTCTCCTACGAGCAGTACTTC
CDR3aa: CAPGRLSYEQYF